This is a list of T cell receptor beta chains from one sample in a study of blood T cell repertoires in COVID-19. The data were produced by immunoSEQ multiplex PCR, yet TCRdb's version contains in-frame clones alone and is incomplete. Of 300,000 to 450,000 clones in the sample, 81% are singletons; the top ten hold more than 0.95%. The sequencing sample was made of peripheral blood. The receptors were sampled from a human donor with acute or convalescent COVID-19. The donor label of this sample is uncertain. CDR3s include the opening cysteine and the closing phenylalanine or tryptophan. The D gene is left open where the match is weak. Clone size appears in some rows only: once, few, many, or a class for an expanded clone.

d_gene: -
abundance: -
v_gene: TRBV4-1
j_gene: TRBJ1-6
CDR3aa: CASSQGDSTGVRSPLHF
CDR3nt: TGCGCCAGCAGCCAGGGGGACTCTACAGGAGTTCGTTCACCCCTCCACTTT

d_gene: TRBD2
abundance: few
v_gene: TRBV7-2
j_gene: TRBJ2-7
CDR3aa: CASSSGLGIVSEQYF
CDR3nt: TGTGCCAGCAGCTCGGGACTAGGGATAGTGAGCGAGCAGTACTTC

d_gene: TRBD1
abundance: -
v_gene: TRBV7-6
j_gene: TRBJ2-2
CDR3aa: CASSGPTGTGTGELFF
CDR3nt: TGTGCCAGCAGCGGCCCGACAGGGACGGGCACCGGGGAGCTGTTTTTT

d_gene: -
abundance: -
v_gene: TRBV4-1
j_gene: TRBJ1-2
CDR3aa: CASSQVDRRGSYGYTF
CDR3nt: TGCGCCAGCAGCCAAGTAGATAGAAGAGGATCATATGGCTACACCTTC

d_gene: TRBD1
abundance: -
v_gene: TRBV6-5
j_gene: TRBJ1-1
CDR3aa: CASINQGVHTEAFF
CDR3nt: TGTGCCAGCATCAACCAGGGGGTGCACACTGAAGCTTTCTTT

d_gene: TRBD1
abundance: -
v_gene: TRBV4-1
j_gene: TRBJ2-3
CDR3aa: CAPTGGKGSDTDTQYF
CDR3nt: TGCGCCCCCACAGGGGGAAAGGGGTCTGACACAGATACGCAGTATTTT

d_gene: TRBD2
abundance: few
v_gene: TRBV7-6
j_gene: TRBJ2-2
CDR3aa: CASSLTSATGELFF
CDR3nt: TGTGCCAGCAGCTTGACTAGCGCCACCGGGGAGCTGTTTTTT

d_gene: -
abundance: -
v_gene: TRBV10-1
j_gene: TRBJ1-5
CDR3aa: CASTDVKRQRQMSNQPQHF
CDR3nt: TGCGCCAGCACGGATGTTAAACGACAGCGACAGATGAGCAATCAGCCCCAGCATTTT

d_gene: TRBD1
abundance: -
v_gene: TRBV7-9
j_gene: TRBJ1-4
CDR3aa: CASSLRTGGGEKLFF
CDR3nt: TGTGCCAGCAGCTTAAGGACAGGGGGAGGCGAAAAACTGTTTTTT

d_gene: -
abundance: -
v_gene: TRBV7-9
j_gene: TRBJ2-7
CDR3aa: CATGGRSYEQYF
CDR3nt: TGTGCCACGGGGGGCCGCAGCTACGAGCAGTACTTC

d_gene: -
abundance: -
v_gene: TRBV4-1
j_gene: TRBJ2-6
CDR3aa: CASSQDRGSGANVLTF
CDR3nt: TGCGCCAGCAGCCAAGATCGCGGATCTGGGGCCAACGTCCTGACTTTC

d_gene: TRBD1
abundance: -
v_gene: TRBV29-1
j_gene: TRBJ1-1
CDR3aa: CSVDDRGNTEAFF
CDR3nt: TGCAGCGTTGACGACAGGGGCAACACTGAAGCTTTCTTT

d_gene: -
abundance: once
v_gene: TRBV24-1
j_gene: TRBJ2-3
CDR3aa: CATSEDSYTQYF
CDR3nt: TGTGCCACCAGTGAGGACTCATATACGCAGTATTTT

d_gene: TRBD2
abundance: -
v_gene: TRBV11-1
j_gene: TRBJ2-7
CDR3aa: CASSRTSGRALVQYF
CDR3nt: TGTGCCAGCAGTCGTACTAGCGGGAGGGCCTTGGTGCAGTACTTC

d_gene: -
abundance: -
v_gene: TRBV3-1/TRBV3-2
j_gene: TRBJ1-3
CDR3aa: CASSQSRAGNTIYF
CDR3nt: TGTGCCAGCAGCCAATCCCGGGCTGGAAACACCATATATTTT

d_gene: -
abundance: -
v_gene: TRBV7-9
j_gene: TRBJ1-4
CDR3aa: CASSWGQGLGEKLFF
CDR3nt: TGTGCCAGCAGCTGGGGACAAGGGTTAGGTGAAAAACTGTTTTTT

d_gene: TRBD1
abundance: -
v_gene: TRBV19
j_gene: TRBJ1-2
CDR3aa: CASSPQGRYGYTF
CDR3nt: TGTGCCAGTAGTCCACAGGGGAGATATGGCTACACCTTC

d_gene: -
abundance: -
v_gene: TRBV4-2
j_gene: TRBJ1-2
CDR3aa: CASSQELSNNYGYTF
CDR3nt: TGTGCCAGCAGCCAAGAACTATCAAATAACTATGGCTACACCTTC

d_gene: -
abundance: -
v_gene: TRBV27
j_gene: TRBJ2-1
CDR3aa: CASTFLRNEQFF
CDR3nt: TGTGCCAGCACCTTTTTGAGGAATGAGCAGTTCTTC

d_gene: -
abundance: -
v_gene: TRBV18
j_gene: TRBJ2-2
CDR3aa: CASSPPGRMRTGELFF
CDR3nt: TGTGCCAGCTCACCACCAGGGAGGATGAGAACCGGGGAGCTGTTTTTT

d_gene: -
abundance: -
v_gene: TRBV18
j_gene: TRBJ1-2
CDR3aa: CASSPAVANYGYTF
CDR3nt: TGTGCCAGCTCACCGGCGGTAGCTAACTATGGCTACACCTTC

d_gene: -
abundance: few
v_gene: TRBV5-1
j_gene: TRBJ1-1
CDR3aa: CASSLDRMNTEAFF
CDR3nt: TGCGCCAGCAGCTTGGACAGGATGAACACTGAAGCTTTCTTT

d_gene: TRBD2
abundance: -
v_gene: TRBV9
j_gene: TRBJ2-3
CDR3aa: CASSVGLAGLADTQYF
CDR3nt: TGTGCCAGCAGCGTAGGTCTAGCGGGACTCGCAGATACGCAGTATTTT

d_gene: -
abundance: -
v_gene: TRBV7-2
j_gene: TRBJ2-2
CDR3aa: CASSLEPTTGELFF
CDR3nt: TGTGCCAGCAGCTTAGAGCCTACCACCGGGGAGCTGTTTTTT

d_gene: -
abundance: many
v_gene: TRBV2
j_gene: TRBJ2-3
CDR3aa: CASSLQGGYTDTQYF
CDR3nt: TGTGCCAGCAGCCTACAGGGGGGGTACACAGATACGCAGTATTTT

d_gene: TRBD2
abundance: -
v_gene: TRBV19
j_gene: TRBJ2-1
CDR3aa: CASSILAGSDNEQFF
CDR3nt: TGTGCCAGTAGTATCCTAGCGGGATCTGACAATGAGCAGTTCTTC

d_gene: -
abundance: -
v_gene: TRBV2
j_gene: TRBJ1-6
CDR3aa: CASSLLNSPLHF
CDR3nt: TGTGCCAGCAGTCTTTTAAATTCACCCCTCCACTTT

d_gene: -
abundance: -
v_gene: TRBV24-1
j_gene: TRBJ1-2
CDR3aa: CATADNLDGGYTF
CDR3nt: TGTGCCACTGCGGACAACCTAGATGGTGGCTACACCTTC

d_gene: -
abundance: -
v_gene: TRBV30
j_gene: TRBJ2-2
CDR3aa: CAWSKGTFTGELFF
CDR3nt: TGTGCCTGGAGCAAAGGGACATTTACCGGGGAGCTGTTTTTT

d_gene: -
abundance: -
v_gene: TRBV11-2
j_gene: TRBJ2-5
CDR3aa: CASSLDASRWGETQYF
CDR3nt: TGTGCCAGCAGCTTAGACGCCTCCAGATGGGGCGAGACCCAGTACTTC

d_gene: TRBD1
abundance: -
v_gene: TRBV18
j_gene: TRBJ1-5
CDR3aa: CASSPTGGDQPQHF
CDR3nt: TGTGCCAGCTCACCTACAGGGGGCGATCAGCCCCAGCATTTT

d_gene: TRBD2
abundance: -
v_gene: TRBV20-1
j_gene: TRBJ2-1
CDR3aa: CSASPPTSGENNEQFF
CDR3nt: TGCAGTGCTAGTCCCCCGACTAGCGGCGAGAACAATGAGCAGTTCTTC

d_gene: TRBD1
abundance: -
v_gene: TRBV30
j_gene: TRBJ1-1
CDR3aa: CAWGTGTGGTEAFF
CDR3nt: TGTGCCTGGGGTACCGGGACAGGAGGCACTGAAGCTTTCTTT

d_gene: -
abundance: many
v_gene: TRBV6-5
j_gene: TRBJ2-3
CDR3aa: CASSRYYGDTQYF
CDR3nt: TGTGCCAGCAGCCGTTACTACGGAGATACGCAGTATTTT

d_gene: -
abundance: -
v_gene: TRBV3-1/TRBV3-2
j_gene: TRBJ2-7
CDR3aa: CASSDNIDVYEQYF
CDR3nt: TGTGCCAGCAGCGACAATATTGATGTATACGAGCAGTACTTC

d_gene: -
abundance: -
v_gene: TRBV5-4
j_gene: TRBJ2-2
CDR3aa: CASSSRGGAMNTGELFF
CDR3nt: TGTGCCAGCAGCTCCAGGGGTGGGGCCATGAACACCGGGGAGCTGTTTTTT

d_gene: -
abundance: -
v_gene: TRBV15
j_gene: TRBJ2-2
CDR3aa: CATSRDGLENTGELFF
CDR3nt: TGTGCCACCAGCAGAGATGGACTTGAGAACACCGGGGAGCTGTTTTTT

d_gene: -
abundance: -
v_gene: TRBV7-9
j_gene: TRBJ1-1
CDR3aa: CASSPEIRGRGYTEAFF
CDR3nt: TGTGCCAGCAGCCCAGAGATTAGAGGCAGGGGTTACACTGAAGCTTTCTTT

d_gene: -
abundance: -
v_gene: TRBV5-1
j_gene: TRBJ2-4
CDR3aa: CASSLADGGENIQYF
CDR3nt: TGCGCCAGCAGCTTGGCCGATGGAGGGGAGAACATTCAGTACTTC

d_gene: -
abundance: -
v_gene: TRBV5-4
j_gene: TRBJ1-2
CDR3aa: CASSSDHQGSSNYGYTF
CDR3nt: TGTGCCAGCAGCTCGGATCACCAGGGTAGTTCTAACTATGGCTACACCTTC

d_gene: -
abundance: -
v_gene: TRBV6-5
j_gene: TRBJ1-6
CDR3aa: CAIRRDGNSPLHF
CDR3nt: TGTGCCATCCGGAGAGACGGTAATTCACCCCTCCACTTT

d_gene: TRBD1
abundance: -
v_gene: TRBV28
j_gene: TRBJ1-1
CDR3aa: CASSPRGQGSPEAFF
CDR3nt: TGTGCCAGCAGCCCCCGGGGACAGGGGTCCCCTGAAGCTTTCTTT

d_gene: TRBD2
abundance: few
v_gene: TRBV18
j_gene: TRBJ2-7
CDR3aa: CASSPRVAGGPYEQYF
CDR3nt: TGTGCCAGCTCACCACGGGTGGCGGGGGGGCCTTACGAGCAGTACTTC

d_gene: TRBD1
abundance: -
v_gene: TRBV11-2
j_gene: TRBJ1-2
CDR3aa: CASSLGSGTVAGGYTF
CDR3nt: TGTGCCAGCAGCTTAGGCTCGGGGACAGTCGCCGGTGGCTACACCTTC

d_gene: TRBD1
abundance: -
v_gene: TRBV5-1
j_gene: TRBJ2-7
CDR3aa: CASSLQGQPYEQYF
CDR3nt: TGCGCCAGCAGCCTGCAGGGACAGCCCTACGAGCAGTACTTC